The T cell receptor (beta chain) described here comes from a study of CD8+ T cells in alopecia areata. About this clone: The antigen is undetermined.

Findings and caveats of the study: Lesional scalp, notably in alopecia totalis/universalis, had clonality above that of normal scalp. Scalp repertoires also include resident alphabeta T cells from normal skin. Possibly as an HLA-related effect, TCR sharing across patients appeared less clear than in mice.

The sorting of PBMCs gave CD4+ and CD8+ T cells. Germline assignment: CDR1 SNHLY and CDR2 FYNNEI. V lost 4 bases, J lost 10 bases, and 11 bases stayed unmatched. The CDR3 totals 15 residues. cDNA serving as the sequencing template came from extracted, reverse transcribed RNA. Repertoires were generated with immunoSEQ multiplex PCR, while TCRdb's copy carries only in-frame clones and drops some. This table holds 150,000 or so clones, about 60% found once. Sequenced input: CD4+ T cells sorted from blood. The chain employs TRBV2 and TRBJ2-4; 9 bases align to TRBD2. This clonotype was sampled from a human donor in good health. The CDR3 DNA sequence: TGTGCCAGCAGTGCTGAAGGGACTAGCCTTTCTATTCAGTACTTC. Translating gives CASSAEGTSLSIQYF.